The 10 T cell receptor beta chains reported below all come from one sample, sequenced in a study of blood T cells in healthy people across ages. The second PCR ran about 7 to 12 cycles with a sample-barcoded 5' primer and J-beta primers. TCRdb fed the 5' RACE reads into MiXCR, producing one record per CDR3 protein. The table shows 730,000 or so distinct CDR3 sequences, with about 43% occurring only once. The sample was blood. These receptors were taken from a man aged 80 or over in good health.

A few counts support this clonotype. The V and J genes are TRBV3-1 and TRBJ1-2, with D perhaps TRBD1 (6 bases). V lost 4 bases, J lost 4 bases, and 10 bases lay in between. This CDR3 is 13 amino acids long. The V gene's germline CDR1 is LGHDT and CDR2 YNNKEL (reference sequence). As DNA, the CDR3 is TGTGCCAGCAGCCCTCCAGGGGCCTATGGCTACACCTTC. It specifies CASSPPGAYGYTF.

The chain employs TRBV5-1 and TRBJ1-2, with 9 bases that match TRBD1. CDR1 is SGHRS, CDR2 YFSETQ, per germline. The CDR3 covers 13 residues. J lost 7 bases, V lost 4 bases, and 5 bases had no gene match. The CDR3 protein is CASSKEGQGGYTF. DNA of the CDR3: TGCGCCAGCAGCAAGGAGGGACAGGGTGGCTACACCTTC.

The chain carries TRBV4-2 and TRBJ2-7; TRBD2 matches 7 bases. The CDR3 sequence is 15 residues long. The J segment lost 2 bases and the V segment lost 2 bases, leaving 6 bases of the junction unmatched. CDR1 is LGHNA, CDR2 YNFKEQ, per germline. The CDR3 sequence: CASSQRLAPTYEQYF. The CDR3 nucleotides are TGTGCCAGCAGCCAAAGACTAGCTCCTACCTACGAGCAGTACTTC.

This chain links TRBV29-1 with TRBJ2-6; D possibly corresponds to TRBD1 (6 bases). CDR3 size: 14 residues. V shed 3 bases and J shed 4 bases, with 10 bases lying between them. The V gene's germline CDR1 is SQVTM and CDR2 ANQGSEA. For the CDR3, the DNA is TGCAGCGTTGATGGACAGCCAGGGGCCAACGTCCTGACTTTC. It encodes CSVDGQPGANVLTF.

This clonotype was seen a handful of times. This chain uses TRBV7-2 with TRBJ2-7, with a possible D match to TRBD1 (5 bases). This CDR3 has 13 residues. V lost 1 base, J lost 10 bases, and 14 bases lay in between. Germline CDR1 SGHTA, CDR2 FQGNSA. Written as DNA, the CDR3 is TGTGCCAGCAGCTTAGGGGGCCAAGTAGTTCAGTACTTC. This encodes CASSLGGQVVQYF.

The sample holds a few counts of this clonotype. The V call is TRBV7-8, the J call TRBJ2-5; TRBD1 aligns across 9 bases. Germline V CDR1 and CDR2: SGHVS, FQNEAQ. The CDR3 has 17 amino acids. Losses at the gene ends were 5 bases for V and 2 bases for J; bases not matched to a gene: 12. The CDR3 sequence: CASSPSRVQGAQETQYF. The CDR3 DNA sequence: TGTGCCAGCAGCCCTAGCCGGGTACAGGGGGCACAAGAGACCCAGTACTTC.

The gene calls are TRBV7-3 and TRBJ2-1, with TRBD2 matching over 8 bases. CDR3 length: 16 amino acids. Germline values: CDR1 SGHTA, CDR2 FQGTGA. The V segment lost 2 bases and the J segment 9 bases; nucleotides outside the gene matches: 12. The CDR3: CASSLGTGGAAGEQFF. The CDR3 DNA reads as TGTGCCAGCAGCTTAGGGACGGGAGGGGCGGCCGGTGAGCAGTTCTTC.

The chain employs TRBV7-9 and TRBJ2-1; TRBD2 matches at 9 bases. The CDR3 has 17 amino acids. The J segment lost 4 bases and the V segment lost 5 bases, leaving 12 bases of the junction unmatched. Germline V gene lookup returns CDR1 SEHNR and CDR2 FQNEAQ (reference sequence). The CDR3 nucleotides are TGTGCCAGCAGCCCCGGAGCTAGCGGGGCCCGGTACAATGAGCAGTTCTTC. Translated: CASSPGASGARYNEQFF. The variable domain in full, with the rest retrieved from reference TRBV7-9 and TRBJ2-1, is DTGVSQNPRHKITKRGQNVTFRCDPISEHNRLYWYRQTLGQGPEFLTYFQNEAQLEKSRLLSDRFSAERPKGSFSTLEIQRTEQGDSAMYLCASSPGASGARYNEQFFGPGTRLTVL.

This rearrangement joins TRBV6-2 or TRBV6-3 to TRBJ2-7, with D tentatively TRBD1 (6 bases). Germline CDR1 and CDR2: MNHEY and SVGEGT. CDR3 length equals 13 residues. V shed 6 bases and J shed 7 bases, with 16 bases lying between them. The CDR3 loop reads CASSQGTFGEQYF. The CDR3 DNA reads TGTGCCAGCAGCCAGGGGACCTTCGGGGAGCAGTACTTC.

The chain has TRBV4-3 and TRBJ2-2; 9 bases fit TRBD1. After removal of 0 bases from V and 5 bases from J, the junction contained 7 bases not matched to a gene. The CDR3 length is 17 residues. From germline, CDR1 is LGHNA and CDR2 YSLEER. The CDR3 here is CASSQDRGTGITGELFF. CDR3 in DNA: TGCGCCAGCAGCCAAGATCGAGGGACAGGGATAACCGGGGAGCTGTTTTTT.